The 16 T cell receptor beta chains reported below all come from one sample, sequenced in a study of T cell changes during pregnancy in multiple sclerosis. Clones were read by immunoSEQ multiplex PCR, and TCRdb kept only the in-frame ones, dropping some. The table shows about 100,000 clones, with just under 95% occurring only once. The source material was peripheral blood, sampled in the third trimester of pregnancy. Receptors were obtained from a female donor in good health, enrolled as a control in a pregnancy study.

This chain uses TRBV7-9 with TRBJ2-4, with 7 positions matching TRBD2. Trimming at V came to 7 bases and at J to 1 base, leaving 10 bases not matched to a gene. Germline CDR1 SEHNR, CDR2 FQNEAQ (reference sequence). The CDR3 runs to 16 residues. In DNA form, the CDR3 reads TGTGCCAGCACCCTGGGGAGTAGCGGGGCCAAAAACATTCAGTACTTC. This gives the protein CASTLGSSGAKNIQYF.

The J gene is TRBJ2-5, the V gene TRBV13; TRBD1 aligns across 7 bases. V dropped 3 bases and J dropped 5; count of bases not matched to a gene: 18. The CDR3 loop spans 18 amino acids. The V gene's germline CDR1 is PRHDT and CDR2 FYEKMQ (reference sequence). The CDR3: CASSFPLFEGAREETQYF. The CDR3 nucleotides read TGTGCCAGCAGCTTCCCCCTATTCGAGGGGGCGCGTGAGGAGACCCAGTACTTC.

The V gene is TRBV19, the J gene TRBJ1-1; 8 positions agree with TRBD1. This CDR3 is 14 amino acids long. Germline-derived CDR1 and CDR2 are LNHDA and SQIVND (reference sequence). The trim removed 8 bases at V and 1 base at J, leaving 6 bases unmatched. The CDR3, as DNA: TGTGCCAGTTCACAGACAGGGGCGAACACTGAAGCTTTCTTT. This translates into CASSQTGANTEAFF.

The chain joins TRBV19 to TRBJ1-5, with 8 bases fitting TRBD1. The V and J ends lost 5 bases and 6 bases, in that order; junction bases with no gene match: 6. The germline CDR1 and CDR2 sequences are LNHDA and SQIVND (reference sequence). This CDR3 spans 14 amino acids. This CDR3 reads CASSGGQGGQPQHF. In DNA form, the CDR3 reads TGTGCCAGTAGTGGTGGACAGGGCGGTCAGCCCCAGCATTTT.

The genes are TRBV5-1 and TRBJ2-5; D remains ambiguous. CDR3 length: 16 residues. Trimming removed 0 bases at V and 2 bases at J, with 14 bases between. Germline V gene sequence: CDR1 SGHRS, CDR2 YFSETQ. This chain's CDR3 is CASSLVLAERQETQYF. CDR3 sequence (DNA): TGCGCCAGCAGCTTGGTACTGGCGGAAAGACAAGAGACCCAGTACTTC.

This sequence joins TRBV4-3 and TRBJ2-2; the D gene is possibly TRBD1 (6 bases). The CDR3 extends over 16 amino acids. The germline gives CDR1 LGHNA, CDR2 YSLEER. Trimming took 4 bases from V and 0 from J, leaving 12 bases between them. CDR3 amino acids: CASSPWTATNTGELFF. The CDR3 bases are TGCGCCAGCAGCCCCTGGACAGCTACGAACACCGGGGAGCTGTTTTTT.

The rearrangement uses TRBV4-3 and TRBJ2-2, with TRBD2 matching over 7 bases. V lost 4 bases to trimming and J lost 4 bases; unmatched junction nucleotides: 18. The germline CDR1 and CDR2 sequences are LGHNA and YSLEER. The CDR3 spans 19 residues. CDR3 sequence: CASSLTTLGGLYATGELFF. DNA for the CDR3: TGCGCCAGCAGCCTAACTACGTTGGGAGGGCTTTATGCCACCGGGGAGCTGTTTTTT.

This chain links TRBV7-9 with TRBJ1-1; 8 nucleotides align to TRBD1. Trimming removed 1 base from V and 3 bases from J; junction bases left unmatched: 7. This CDR3 is 16 amino acids long. Germline V gives CDR1 SEHNR, CDR2 FQNEAQ (reference sequence). CDR3 loop: CASSLDPQGVDTEAFF. The CDR3, as DNA: TGTGCCAGCAGCTTAGACCCACAGGGGGTAGACACTGAAGCTTTCTTT.

V gene TRBV4-2 combines with J gene TRBJ2-7; 8 bases match TRBD2. The germline CDR1 and CDR2 sequences are LGHNA and YNFKEQ. V shed 4 bases, J shed 3 bases, and the junction held 8 bases outside the gene matches. CDR3 size: 15 residues. The CDR3 DNA reads TGTGCCAGCAGCCTCGGGGGGGGAGGGGGCTACGAGCAGTACTTC. This sequence encodes CASSLGGGGGYEQYF.

The V call is TRBV9, the J call TRBJ2-7, with D unclear. The V end was cut by 3 bases, the J end by 4 bases, with 5 bases between. Germline-derived CDR1 and CDR2 are SGDLS and YYNGEE. CDR3 size: 11 residues. Here the CDR3 DNA reads TGTGCCAGCAGCGCCGGGTACGAGCAGTACTTC. Its translation is CASSAGYEQYF.

The genes are TRBV7-2 and TRBJ2-5; 12 bases align to TRBD2. V shed 1 base, J shed 7 bases, and the junction held 10 bases outside the gene matches. Germline V gene data show CDR1 as SGHTA and CDR2 as FQGNSA. This CDR3 region has 17 residues. CDR3 loop: CASSLDLASGGVGTQYF. The CDR3 DNA follows: TGTGCCAGCAGCTTAGATTTGGCTAGCGGGGGGGTGGGGACCCAGTACTTC.

The chain couples TRBV5-1 to TRBJ1-2; unclear D gene. The CDR3 runs 13 residues. In germline, CDR1 is SGHRS, CDR2 YFSETQ. With 7 bases removed from V and 5 bases from J, the gap between germline ends came to 15 bases. In nucleotides, the CDR3 is TGCGCCAGCGGTCGGCATAGCCCATATGGCTACACCTTC. Its protein product is CASGRHSPYGYTF.

This rearrangement joins TRBV7-8 to TRBJ2-7; 11 bases are shared with TRBD1. The CDR3 covers 15 residues. CDR1 is SGHVS and CDR2 is FQNEAQ in the germline V gene. The ends lost 1 base at V and 4 bases at J; junction bases unmatched: 3. In DNA, the CDR3 is TGTGCCAGCAGCTTAGGGGGGACAGGGGGATACGAGCAGTACTTC. Translating gives CASSLGGTGGYEQYF.

The V call is TRBV6-1, the J call TRBJ1-1; TRBD1 matches at 10 bases. The CDR3 has 19 amino acids. Per the germline V gene, CDR1 is MNHNS and CDR2 is SASEGT. After removal of 3 bases from V and 4 bases from J, the junction contained 17 bases not matched to a gene. For the CDR3, the DNA is TGTGCCAGCAGTGACAAGGGACAGGGGTTAGTTCGGTTGAGCACTGAAGCTTTCTTT. Translating gives CASSDKGQGLVRLSTEAFF.

V and J are TRBV7-2 and TRBJ1-2; TRBD1 agrees at 9 bases. V shed 2 bases and J 2 bases; nucleotides not matched to a gene: 9. CDR1 is SGHTA and CDR2 is FQGNSA in the germline V gene. The CDR3 covers 17 residues. CDR3 DNA sequence: TGTGCCAGCAGCTTAAACTTTTTCGGGACAGGGAACTATGGCTACACCTTC. This codes for CASSLNFFGTGNYGYTF.

This chain joins TRBV19 and TRBJ2-2, with D possibly TRBD1 on 6 matching bases. V shed 9 bases and J shed 1 base, with 12 bases lying between them. Germline assignment: CDR1 LNHDA and CDR2 SQIVND (reference sequence). The CDR3 sequence is 14 residues long. This CDR3 is CASRQDKNTGELFF. DNA for the CDR3: TGTGCCAGCCGACAGGACAAGAACACCGGGGAGCTGTTTTTT. The variable domain in full, completed from reference TRBV19 and TRBJ2-2, reads DGGITQSPKYLFRKEGQNVTLSCEQNLNHDAMYWYRQDPGQGLRLIYYSQIVNDFQKGDIAEGYSVSREKKESFPLTVTSAQKNPTAFYLCASRQDKNTGELFFGEGSRLTVL.